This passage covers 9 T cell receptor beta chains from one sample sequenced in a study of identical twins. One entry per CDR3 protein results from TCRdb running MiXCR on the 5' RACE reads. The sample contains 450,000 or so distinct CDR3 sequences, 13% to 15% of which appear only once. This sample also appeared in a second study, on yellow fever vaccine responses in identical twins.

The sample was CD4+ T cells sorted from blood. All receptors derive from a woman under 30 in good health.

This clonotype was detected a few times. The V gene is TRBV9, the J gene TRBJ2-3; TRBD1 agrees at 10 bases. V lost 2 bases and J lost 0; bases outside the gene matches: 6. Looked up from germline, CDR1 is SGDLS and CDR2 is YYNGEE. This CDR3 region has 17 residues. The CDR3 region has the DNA TGTGCCAGCAGCGTTAGGGGACAGGGGAAGAGCACAGATACGCAGTATTTT. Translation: CASSVRGQGKSTDTQYF.

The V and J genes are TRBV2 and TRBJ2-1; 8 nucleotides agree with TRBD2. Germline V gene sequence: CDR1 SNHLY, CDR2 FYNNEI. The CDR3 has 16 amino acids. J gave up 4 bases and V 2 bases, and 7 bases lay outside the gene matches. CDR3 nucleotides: TGTGCCAGCAGTGAAACGGGTAGCGGGAAATACAATGAGCAGTTCTTC. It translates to CASSETGSGKYNEQFF.

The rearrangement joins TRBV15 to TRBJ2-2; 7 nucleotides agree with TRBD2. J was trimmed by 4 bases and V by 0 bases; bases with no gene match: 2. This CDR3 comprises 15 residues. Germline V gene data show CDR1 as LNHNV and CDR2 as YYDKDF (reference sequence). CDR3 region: CATSRDGLVTGELFF. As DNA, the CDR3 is TGTGCCACCAGCAGAGACGGACTAGTCACCGGGGAGCTGTTTTTT.

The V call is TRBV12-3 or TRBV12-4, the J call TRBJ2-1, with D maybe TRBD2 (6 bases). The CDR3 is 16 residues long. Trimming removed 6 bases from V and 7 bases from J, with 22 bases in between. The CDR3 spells CASSPRGTITGNEQFF. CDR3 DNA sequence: TGTGCCAGCAGCCCCCGGGGGACCATTACGGGTAATGAGCAGTTCTTC.

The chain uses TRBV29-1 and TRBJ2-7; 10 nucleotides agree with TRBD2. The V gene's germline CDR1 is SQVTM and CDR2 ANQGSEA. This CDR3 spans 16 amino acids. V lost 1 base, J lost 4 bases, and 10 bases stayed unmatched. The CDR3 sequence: CSVEGVAGGSFYEQYF. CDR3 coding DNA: TGCAGCGTTGAAGGAGTAGCGGGAGGTTCTTTTTACGAGCAGTACTTC.

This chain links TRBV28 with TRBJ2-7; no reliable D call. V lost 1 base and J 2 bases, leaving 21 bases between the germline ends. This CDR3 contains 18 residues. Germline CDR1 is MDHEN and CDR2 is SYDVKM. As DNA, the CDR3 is TGTGCCAGCAGTTTATTTAGTCTAGACTCAAGGGCAACCTACGAGCAGTACTTC. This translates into CASSLFSLDSRATYEQYF. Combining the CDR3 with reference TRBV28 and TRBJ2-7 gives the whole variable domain DVKVTQSSRYLVKRTGEKVFLECVQDMDHENMFWYRQDPGLGLRLIYFSYDVKMKEKGDIPEGYSVSREKKERFSLILESASTNQTSMYLCASSLFSLDSRATYEQYFGPGTRLTVT.

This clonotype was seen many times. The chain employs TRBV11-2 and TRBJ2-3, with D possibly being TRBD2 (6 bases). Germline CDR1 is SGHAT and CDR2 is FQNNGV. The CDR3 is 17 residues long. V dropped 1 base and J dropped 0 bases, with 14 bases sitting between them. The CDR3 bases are TGTGCCAGCAGCTTAGGGAGTTCTAGCGCCAGCACAGATACGCAGTATTTT. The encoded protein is CASSLGSSSASTDTQYF.

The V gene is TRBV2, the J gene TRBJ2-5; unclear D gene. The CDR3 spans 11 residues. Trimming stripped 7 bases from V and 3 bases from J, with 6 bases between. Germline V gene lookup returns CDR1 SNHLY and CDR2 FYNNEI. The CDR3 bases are TGTGCCAGCATGGAAGAAGAGACCCAGTACTTC. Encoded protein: CASMEEETQYF.

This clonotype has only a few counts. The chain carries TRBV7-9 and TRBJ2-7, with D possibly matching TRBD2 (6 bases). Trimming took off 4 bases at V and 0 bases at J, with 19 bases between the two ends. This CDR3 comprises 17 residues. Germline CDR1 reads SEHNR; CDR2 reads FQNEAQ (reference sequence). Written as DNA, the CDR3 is TGTGCCAGCAGCTCCCATGGAGGGGTTCGAAGCTCCTACGAGCAGTACTTC. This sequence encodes CASSSHGGVRSSYEQYF. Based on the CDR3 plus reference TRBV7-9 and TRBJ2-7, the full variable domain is DTGVSQNPRHKITKRGQNVTFRCDPISEHNRLYWYRQTLGQGPEFLTYFQNEAQLEKSRLLSDRFSAERPKGSFSTLEIQRTEQGDSAMYLCASSSHGGVRSSYEQYFGPGTRLTVT.